This T cell receptor (beta chain) was identified in a study of shared clonotypes between healthy human individuals. Sequenced by immunoSEQ multiplex PCR; TCRdb stores in-frame clones only, minus some. The top ten hold 0.36% of the sample, which has about 2.4 million clones, 93% seen once. Per germline, CDR1 MNHEY and CDR2 SMNVEV (reference sequence). The V gene end was trimmed by 5 bases and the J gene end by 3 bases; junction bases not matched to a gene: 7. The CDR3 is made up of 15 amino acids. Input material: naive CD4+ T cells from PBMCs. Described subset: CD45RA+ positively selected. This sequence was found in a man between 18 and 29 years old in good health. Some clones in this sample may be carry-over from other donors' samples. The chain recombines TRBV27 with TRBJ2-3; the match to TRBD1 covers 8 bases. The CDR3 DNA follows: TGTGCCAGCAGTGCTTGGAGACAGGGGACAGATACGCAGTATTTT. Amino acid sequence: CASSAWRQGTDTQYF.